The clone carrying this T cell receptor (beta chain) came up once. This entry comes from a study of control samples from healthy donors and cancer patients. This CDR3 comprises 13 residues. Trimming pared 1 base from V and 6 bases from J, leaving 7 bases between. Germline V lookup: CDR1 SGHAT, CDR2 FQNNGV. Assay used: immunoSEQ multiplex PCR; TCRdb lists only in-frame clones, some missing. The repertoire has 400,000 to 450,000 clones, over 75% of them found once; the top ten carry 5.5% to 8%. Sequencing used PBMCs. The rearrangement links TRBV11-2 to TRBJ2-1; D is unresolved. The receptor's source is a man aged 35 to 55 with head and neck cancer. The CDR3 protein is CASSLVLVNEQFF. DNA of the CDR3: TGTGCCAGCAGCTTAGTTCTAGTCAATGAGCAGTTCTTC.